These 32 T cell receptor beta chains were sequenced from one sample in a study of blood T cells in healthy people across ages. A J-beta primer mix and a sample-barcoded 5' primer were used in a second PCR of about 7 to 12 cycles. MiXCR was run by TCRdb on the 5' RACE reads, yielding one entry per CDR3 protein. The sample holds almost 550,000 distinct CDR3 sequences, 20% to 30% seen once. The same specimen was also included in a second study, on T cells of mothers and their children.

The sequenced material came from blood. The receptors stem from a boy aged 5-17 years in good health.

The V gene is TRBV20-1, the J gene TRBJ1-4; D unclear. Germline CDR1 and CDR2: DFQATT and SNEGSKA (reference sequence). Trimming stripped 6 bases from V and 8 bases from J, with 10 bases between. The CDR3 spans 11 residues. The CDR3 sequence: CSAFVGEKLFF. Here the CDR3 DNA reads TGCAGTGCCTTCGTGGGGGAAAAACTGTTTTTT.

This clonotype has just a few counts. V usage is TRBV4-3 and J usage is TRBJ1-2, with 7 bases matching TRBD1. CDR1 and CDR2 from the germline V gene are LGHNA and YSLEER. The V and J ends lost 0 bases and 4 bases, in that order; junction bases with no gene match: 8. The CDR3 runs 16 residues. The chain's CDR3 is CASSQDSRGRGYGYTF. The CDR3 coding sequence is TGCGCCAGCAGCCAAGATTCGAGGGGGCGCGGCTATGGCTACACCTTC.

The CDR3: CASGPTTSEEQFF. As DNA, the CDR3 is TGTGCTAGTGGTCCGACCACTTCGGAGGAGCAGTTCTTC. The rearrangement links TRBV12-5 to TRBJ2-1; no definite D call. V lost 5 bases and J 10 bases, leaving 15 bases between the germline ends. The CDR3 has 13 amino acids. CDR1 is LGHNT, CDR2 FRNRAP, per germline. The full variable domain, with the rest looked up from reference TRBV12-5 and TRBJ2-1, is DARVTQTPRHKVTEMGQEVTMRCQPILGHNTVFWYRQTMMQGLELLAYFRNRAPLDDSGMPKDRFSAEMPDATLATLKIQPSEPRDSAVYFCASGPTTSEEQFFGPGTRLTVL.

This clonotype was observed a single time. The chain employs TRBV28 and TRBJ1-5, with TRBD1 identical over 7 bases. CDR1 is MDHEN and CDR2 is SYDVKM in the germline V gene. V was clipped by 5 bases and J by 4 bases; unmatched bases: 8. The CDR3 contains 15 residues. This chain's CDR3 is CASSNTGELNQPQHF. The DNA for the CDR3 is TGTGCCAGCAGTAACACAGGGGAGTTGAATCAGCCCCAGCATTTT.

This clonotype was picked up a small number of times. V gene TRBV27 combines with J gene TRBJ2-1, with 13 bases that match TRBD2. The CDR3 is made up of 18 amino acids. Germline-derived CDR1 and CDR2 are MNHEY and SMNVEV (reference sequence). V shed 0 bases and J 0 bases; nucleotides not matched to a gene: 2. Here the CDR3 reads CASSLSTSGRPSYNEQFF. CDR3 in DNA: TGTGCCAGCAGTTTATCGACTAGCGGGAGGCCCTCCTACAATGAGCAGTTCTTC.

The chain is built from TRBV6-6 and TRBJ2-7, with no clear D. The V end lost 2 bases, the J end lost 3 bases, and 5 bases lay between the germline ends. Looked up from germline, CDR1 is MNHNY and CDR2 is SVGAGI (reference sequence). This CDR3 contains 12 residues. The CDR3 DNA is TGTGCCAGCAGTTACGACAACTACGAGCAGTACTTC. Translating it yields CASSYDNYEQYF.

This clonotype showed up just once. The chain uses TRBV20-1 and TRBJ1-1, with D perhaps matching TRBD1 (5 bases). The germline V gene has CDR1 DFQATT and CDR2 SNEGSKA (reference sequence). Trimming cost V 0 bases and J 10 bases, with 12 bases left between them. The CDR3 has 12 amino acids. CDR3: CSARDGASAAFF. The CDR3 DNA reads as TGCAGTGCTAGAGATGGGGCCTCCGCAGCTTTCTTT.

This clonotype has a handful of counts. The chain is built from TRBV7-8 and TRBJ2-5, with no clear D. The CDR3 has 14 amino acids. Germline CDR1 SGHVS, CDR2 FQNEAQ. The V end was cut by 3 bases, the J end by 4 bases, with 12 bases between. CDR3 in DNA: TGTGCCAGCAGCTTTGTCTCCACGGGAGAGACCCAGTACTTC. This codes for CASSFVSTGETQYF.

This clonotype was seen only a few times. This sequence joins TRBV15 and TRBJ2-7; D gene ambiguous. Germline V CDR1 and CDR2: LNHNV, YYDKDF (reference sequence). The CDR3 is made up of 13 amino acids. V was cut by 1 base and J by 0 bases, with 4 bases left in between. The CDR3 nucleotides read TGTGCCACCAGCAGAGCCAGCTCCTACGAGCAGTACTTC. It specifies CATSRASSYEQYF.

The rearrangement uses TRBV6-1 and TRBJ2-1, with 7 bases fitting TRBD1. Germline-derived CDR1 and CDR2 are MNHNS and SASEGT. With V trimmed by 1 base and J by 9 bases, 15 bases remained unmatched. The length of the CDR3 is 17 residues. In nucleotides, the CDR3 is TGTGCCAGCAGTGAAGGCCCTCGGACAGGCCGTTGGGGTGAGCAGTTCTTC. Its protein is CASSEGPRTGRWGEQFF.

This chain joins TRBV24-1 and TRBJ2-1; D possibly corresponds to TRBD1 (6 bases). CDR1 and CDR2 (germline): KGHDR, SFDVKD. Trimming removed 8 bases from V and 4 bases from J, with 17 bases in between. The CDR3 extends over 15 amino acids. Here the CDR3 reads CATKGKGDEYNEQFF. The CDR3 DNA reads TGTGCCACCAAAGGAAAGGGGGACGAATACAATGAGCAGTTCTTC.

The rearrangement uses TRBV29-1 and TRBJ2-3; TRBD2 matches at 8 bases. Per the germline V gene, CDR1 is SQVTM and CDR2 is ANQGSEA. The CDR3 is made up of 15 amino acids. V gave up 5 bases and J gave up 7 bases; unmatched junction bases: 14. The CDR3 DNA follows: TGCAGCGTTCAGACACCACCGGGACTAGAGAATACGCAGTATTTT. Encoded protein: CSVQTPPGLENTQYF.

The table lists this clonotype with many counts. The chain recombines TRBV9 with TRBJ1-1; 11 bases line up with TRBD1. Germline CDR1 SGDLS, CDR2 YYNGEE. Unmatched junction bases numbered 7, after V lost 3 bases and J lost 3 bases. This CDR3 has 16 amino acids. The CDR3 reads CASSDRDRGLDTEAFF. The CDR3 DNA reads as TGTGCCAGCAGCGACCGGGACAGGGGGTTGGACACTGAAGCTTTCTTT.

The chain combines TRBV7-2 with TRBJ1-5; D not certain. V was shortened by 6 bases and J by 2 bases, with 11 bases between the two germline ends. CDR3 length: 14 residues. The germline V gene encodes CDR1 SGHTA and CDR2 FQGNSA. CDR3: CASSSVRGNQPQHF. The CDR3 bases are TGTGCCAGCAGTTCGGTAAGGGGCAATCAGCCCCAGCATTTT.

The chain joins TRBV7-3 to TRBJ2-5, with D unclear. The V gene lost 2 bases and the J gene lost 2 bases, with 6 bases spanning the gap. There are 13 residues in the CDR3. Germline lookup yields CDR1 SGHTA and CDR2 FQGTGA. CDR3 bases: TGTGCCAGCAGCTTATACGCTCAAGAGACCCAGTACTTC. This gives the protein CASSLYAQETQYF.

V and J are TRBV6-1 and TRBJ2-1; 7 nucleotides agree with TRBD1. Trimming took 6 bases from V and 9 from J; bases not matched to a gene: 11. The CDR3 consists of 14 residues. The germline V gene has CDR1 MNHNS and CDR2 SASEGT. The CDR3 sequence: CASRDLTGLGEQFF. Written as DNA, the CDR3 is TGTGCCAGCAGGGACCTGACAGGGCTTGGTGAGCAGTTCTTC.

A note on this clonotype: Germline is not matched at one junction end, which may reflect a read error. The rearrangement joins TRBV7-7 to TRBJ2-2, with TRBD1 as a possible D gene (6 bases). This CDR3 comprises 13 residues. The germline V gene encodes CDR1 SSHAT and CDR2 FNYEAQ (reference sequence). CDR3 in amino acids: CASREGQTGELFF. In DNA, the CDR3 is TGTGCTAGCAGAGAGGGACAAACCGGGGAGCTGTTTTTT.

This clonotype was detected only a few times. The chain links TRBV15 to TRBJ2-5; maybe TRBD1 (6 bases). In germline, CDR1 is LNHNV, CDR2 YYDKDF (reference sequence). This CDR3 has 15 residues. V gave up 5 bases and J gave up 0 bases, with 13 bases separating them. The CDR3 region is CATSDPGTNQETQYF. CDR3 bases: TGTGCCACCAGCGACCCCGGGACAAACCAAGAGACCCAGTACTTC.

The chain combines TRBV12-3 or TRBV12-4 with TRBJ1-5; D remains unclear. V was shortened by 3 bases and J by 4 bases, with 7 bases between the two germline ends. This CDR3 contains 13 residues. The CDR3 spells CASSFAQNQPQHF. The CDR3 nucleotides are TGTGCCAGCAGTTTTGCCCAGAATCAGCCCCAGCATTTT.

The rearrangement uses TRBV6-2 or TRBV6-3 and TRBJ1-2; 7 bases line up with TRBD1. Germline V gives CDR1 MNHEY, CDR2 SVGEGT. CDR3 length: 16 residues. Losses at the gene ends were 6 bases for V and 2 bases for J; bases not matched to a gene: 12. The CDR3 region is CASSHTTGFGNYGYTF. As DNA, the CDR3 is TGTGCCAGCAGCCATACGACAGGGTTTGGGAACTATGGCTACACCTTC.

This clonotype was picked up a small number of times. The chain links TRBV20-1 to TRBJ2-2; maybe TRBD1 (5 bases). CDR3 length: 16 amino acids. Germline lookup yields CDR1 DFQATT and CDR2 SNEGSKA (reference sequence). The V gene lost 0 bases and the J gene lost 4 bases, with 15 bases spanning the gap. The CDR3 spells CSARDIVHQGTGELFF. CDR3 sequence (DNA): TGCAGTGCTAGAGATATAGTCCACCAGGGCACCGGGGAGCTGTTTTTT.

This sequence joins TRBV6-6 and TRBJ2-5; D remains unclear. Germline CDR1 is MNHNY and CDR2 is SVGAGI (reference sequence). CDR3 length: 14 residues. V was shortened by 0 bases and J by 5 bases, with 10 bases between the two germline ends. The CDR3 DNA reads TGTGCCAGCAGTTACTCGCGCCGTTCGGAGACCCAGTACTTC. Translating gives CASSYSRRSETQYF.

Here the CDR3 reads CASSLSPTGISRDNEKLFF. The CDR3, as DNA: TGTGCCAGCAGCTTATCACCGACAGGGATCTCTCGTGATAATGAAAAACTGTTTTTT. The V call is TRBV7-9, the J call TRBJ1-4, with 7 bases matching TRBD1. Germline V gives CDR1 SEHNR, CDR2 FQNEAQ (reference sequence). The CDR3 loop spans 19 amino acids. The ends lost 2 bases at V and 4 bases at J; junction bases unmatched: 16. Complete variable domain (other parts from reference TRBV7-9 and TRBJ1-4): DTGVSQNPRHKITKRGQNVTFRCDPISEHNRLYWYRQTLGQGPEFLTYFQNEAQLEKSRLLSDRFSAERPKGSFSTLEIQRTEQGDSAMYLCASSLSPTGISRDNEKLFFGSGTQLSVL.

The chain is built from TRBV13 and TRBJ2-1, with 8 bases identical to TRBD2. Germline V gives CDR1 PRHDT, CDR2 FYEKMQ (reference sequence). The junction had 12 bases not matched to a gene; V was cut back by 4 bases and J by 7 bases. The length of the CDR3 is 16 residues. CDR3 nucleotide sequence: TGTGCCAGCAGCTCCCGAGGGAGCGGGAGTTCGAATGAGCAGTTCTTC. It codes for CASSSRGSGSSNEQFF.

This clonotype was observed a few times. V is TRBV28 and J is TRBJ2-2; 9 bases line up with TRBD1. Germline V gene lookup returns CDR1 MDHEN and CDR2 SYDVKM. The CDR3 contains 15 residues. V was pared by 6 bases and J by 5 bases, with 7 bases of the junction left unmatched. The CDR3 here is CASRGDRDETGELFF. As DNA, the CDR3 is TGTGCCAGCAGGGGGGACAGGGATGAAACCGGGGAGCTGTTTTTT.

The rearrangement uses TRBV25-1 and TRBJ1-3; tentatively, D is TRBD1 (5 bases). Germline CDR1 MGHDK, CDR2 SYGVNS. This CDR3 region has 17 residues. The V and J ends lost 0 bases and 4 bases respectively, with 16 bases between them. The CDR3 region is CASSEYGSGPIGNTIYF. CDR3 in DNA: TGTGCCAGCAGTGAATACGGCTCGGGGCCGATCGGAAACACCATATATTTT.

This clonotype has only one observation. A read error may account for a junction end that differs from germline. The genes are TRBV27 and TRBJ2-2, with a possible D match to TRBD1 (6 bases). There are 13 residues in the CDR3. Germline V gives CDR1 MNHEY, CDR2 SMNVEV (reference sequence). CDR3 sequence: CACSSRGSGELFF. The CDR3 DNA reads TGTGCCTGCAGCAGTAGGGGGTCCGGGGAGCTGTTTTTT.

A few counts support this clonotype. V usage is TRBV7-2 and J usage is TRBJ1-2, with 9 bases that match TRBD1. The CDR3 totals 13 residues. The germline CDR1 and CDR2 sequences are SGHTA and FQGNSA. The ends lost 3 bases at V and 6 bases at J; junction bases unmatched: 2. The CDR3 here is CASSLNRGHGYTF. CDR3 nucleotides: TGTGCCAGCAGCTTGAACAGGGGGCATGGCTACACCTTC.

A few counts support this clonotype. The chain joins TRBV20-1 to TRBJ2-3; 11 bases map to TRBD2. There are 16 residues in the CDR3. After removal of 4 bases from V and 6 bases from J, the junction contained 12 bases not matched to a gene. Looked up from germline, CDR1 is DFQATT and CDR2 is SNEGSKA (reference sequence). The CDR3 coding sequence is TGCAGTGCTACGCAGACTAGCGGGGACACTGGGGATACGCAGTATTTT. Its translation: CSATQTSGDTGDTQYF.

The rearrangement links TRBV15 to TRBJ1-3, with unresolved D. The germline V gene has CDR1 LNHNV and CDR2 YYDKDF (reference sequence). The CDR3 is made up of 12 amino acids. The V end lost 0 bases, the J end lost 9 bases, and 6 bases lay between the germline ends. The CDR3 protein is CATSRDFRTIYF. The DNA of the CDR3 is TGTGCCACCAGCAGAGATTTTCGCACCATATATTTT. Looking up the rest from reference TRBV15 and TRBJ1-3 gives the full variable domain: DAMVIQNPRYQVTQFGKPVTLSCSQTLNHNVMYWYQQKSSQAPKLLFHYYDKDFNNEADTPDNFQSRRPNTSFCFLDIRSPGLGDTAMYLCATSRDFRTIYFGEGSWLTVV.

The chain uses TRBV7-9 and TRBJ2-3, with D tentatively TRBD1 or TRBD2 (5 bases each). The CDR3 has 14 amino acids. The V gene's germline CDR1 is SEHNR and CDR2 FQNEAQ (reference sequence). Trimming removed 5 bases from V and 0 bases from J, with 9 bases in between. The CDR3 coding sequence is TGTGCCAGCAGCGCACGGGGCAGCACAGATACGCAGTATTTT. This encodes CASSARGSTDTQYF.

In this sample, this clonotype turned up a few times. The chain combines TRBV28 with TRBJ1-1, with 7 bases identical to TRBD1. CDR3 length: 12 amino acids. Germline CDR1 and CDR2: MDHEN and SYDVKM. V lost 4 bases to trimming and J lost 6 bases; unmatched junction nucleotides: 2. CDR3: CASSYRGPEAFF. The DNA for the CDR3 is TGTGCCAGCAGTTACAGGGGCCCTGAAGCTTTCTTT. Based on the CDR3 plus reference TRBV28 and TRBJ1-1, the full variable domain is DVKVTQSSRYLVKRTGEKVFLECVQDMDHENMFWYRQDPGLGLRLIYFSYDVKMKEKGDIPEGYSVSREKKERFSLILESASTNQTSMYLCASSYRGPEAFFGQGTRLTVV.